The TCR beta chain under discussion was sequenced for a study of T cell changes during pregnancy in multiple sclerosis. Measured with immunoSEQ multiplex PCR; TCRdb has only the in-frame clones, and not every one. The sample carries around 52,000 clones, over 80% recorded once. The TCR comes from a female donor in good health, enrolled as a control in a pregnancy study. Sample: CD4+ T cells from peripheral blood mononuclear cells, taken after pregnancy.

The CDR3 region is CASSRRDPETQYF. Here the CDR3 DNA reads TGTGCCAGCAGCCGGCGGGACCCAGAGACCCAGTACTTC. The V and J genes are TRBV9 and TRBJ2-5, with TRBD2 as a possible D gene (6 bases). The CDR3 totals 13 residues. The germline V and J ends were trimmed by 4 bases and 4 bases, with 11 bases remaining between them. Germline loops: CDR1 SGDLS, CDR2 YYNGEE. Together with reference TRBV9 and TRBJ2-5, the CDR3 gives the full variable domain: DSGVTQTPKHLITATGQRVTLRCSPRSGDLSVYWYQQSLDQGLQFLIQYYNGEERAKGNILERFSAQQFPDLHSELNLSSLELGDSALYFCASSRRDPETQYFGPGTRLLVL.